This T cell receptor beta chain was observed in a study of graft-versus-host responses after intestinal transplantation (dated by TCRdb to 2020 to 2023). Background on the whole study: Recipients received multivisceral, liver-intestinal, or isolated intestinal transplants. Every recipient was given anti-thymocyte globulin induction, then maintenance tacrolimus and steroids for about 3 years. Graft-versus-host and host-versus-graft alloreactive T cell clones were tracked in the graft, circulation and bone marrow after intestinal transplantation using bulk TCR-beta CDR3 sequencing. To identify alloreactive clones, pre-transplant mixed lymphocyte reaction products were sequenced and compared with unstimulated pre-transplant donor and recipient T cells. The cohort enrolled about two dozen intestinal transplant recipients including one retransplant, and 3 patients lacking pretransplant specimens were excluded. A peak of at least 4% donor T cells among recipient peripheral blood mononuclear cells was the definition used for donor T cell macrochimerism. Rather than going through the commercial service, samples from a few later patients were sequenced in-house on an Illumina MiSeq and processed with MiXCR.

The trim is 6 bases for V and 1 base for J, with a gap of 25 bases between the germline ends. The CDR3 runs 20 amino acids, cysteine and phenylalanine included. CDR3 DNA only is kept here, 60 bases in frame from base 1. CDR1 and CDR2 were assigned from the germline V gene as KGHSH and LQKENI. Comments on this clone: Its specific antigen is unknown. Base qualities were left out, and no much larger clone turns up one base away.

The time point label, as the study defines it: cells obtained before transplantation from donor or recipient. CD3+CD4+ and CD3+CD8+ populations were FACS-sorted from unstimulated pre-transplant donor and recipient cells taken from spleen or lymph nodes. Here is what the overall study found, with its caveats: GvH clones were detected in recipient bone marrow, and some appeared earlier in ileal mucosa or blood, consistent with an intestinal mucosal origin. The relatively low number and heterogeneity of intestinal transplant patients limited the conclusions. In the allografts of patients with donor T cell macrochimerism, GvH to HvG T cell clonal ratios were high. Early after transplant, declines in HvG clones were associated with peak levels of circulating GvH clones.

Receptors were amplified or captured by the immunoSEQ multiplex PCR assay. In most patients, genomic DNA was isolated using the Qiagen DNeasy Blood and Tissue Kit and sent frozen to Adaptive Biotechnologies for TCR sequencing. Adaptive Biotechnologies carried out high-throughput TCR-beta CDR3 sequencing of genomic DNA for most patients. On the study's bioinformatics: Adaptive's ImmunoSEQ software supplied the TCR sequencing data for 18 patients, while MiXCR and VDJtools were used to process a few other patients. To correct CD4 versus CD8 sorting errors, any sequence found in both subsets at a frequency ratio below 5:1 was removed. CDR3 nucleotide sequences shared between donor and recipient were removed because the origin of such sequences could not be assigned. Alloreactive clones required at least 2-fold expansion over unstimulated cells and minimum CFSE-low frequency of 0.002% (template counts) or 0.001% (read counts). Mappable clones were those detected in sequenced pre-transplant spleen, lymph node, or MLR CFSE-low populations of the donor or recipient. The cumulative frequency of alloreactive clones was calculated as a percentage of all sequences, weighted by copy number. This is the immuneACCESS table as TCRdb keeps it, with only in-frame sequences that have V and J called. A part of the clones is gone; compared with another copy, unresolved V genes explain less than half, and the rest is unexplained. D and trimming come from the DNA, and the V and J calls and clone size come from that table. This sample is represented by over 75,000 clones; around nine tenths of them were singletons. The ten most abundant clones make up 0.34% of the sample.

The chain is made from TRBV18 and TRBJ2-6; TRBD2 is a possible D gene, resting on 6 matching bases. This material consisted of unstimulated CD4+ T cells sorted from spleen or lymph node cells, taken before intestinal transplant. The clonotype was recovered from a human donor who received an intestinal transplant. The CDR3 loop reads CASSPWGGQMGVSGANVLTF. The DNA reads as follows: TGTGCCAGCTCCCCTTGGGGAGGACAAATGGGTGTGTCTGGGGCCAACGTCCTGACTTTC.